These T cell receptor beta chains were read from a single sample in a study of cytomegalovirus exposure and HLA in healthy donors. TCRdb keeps only in-frame clones here, not all; method: immunoSEQ multiplex PCR. In the table there are 100,000 or so clones, more than 65% of which are singletons. Sequencing was carried out using PBMCs. The source is a woman aged 18-30 years in good health and CMV-seropositive. Each CDR3 is given with its conserved first and last residue. Clone size is not always given. Where it is, it says once, few, many or a class for expanded clones.

j_gene | abundance | v_gene | CDR3aa
TRBJ2-3 | - | TRBV13 | CASSHGLAGFFTDTQYF
TRBJ1-5 | - | TRBV19 | CASNTGTAYNQPQHF
TRBJ2-3 | - | TRBV7-9 | CASSWGLAGDTDTQYF
TRBJ2-1 | - | TRBV5-1 | CASSLGLAGAYNEQFF
TRBJ1-1 | - | TRBV30 | CAWSVGSAGRTEAFF
TRBJ2-7 | - | TRBV6-5 | CASSIRDTSYEQYF
TRBJ2-5 | - | TRBV5-8 | CASSLNFGLAKTQYF
TRBJ2-2 | - | TRBV7-2 | CASSLGWGTLNTGELFF
TRBJ2-7 | few | TRBV18 | CASSPTGVDNEQYF
TRBJ2-2 | few | TRBV30 | CAWSLGTSGGELFF
TRBJ2-7 | - | TRBV4-1 | CASSQERRLGDEQYF
TRBJ1-1 | once | TRBV10-3 | CAISESTVGLMNTEAFF
TRBJ2-1 | - | TRBV6-4 | CASSDSGPNEQFF
TRBJ1-5 | few | TRBV7-2 | CASSLEGQNNQPQHF
TRBJ1-1 | - | TRBV6-6 | CASSRTEKTEAFF
TRBJ2-2 | - | TRBV5-1 | CASSLYGSEGELFF
TRBJ1-5 | - | TRBV6-4 | CASRTTGWVVNQPQHF
TRBJ1-1 | - | TRBV19 | CASSITGGHTEAFF
TRBJ2-3 | - | TRBV25-1 | CASSDRVLQDTQYF
TRBJ2-1 | few | TRBV13 | CASSFWLVRNEQFF
TRBJ2-5 | - | TRBV7-7 | CASSLDQETQYF
TRBJ1-2 | - | TRBV5-4 | CASSITGQGALGYTF
TRBJ2-3 | - | TRBV7-9 | CASSLDTSGRIRLTDTQYF
TRBJ1-2 | - | TRBV14 | CASSSGTAYYGYTF
TRBJ2-1 | - | TRBV7-3 | CASSLRLAGVNEQFF
TRBJ2-5 | - | TRBV13 | CASSLGGLAGEWETQYF
TRBJ1-1 | - | TRBV5-1 | CASSLGQVNTEAFF
TRBJ1-5 | few | TRBV7-8 | CASSDDRGQPQHF
TRBJ2-5 | - | TRBV6-5 | CASSYDPQGGETQYF
TRBJ1-2 | - | TRBV7-9 | CASSPRDRPLYGYTF
TRBJ2-6 | - | TRBV19 | CASSIVQGRRLSGANVLTF
TRBJ2-3 | - | TRBV5-1 | CASSFGASGRTDTQYF
TRBJ2-3 | - | TRBV6-5 | CASSWTSGADTQYF
TRBJ2-3 | - | TRBV12-5 | CASGLTGKDTQYF
TRBJ1-4 | - | TRBV30 | CAWSPGQGRAEKLFF
TRBJ1-2 | once | TRBV7-2 | CASSPRAGYGYTF
TRBJ2-1 | - | TRBV6-4 | CASSVLAGAVNEQFF
TRBJ1-2 | - | TRBV4-1 | CASTLYADRGNGYTF
TRBJ2-3 | - | TRBV30 | CASGTGGTDTQYF
TRBJ2-1 | - | TRBV5-4 | CASRLAGSSYNEQFF
TRBJ1-3 | - | TRBV7-8 | CASSTAASGNTIYF
TRBJ1-2 | - | TRBV4-1 | CASSQEAGKFGYTF
TRBJ1-1 | - | TRBV16 | CASSQLLGNTEAFF
TRBJ1-5 | few | TRBV5-6 | CASSLSRTGNQPQHF
TRBJ2-1 | - | TRBV2 | CASILLGVAGGGRGEQFF
TRBJ2-7 | - | TRBV4-1 | CASSQGRSDRGYEQYF
TRBJ2-3 | few | TRBV6-4 | CASSDSETSIADTQYF
TRBJ2-7 | - | TRBV5-4 | CASSLVGAGHEQYF
TRBJ2-4 | - | TRBV28 | CASSLQGLGNIQYF
TRBJ1-4 | - | TRBV15 | CATSRRQGDSEKLFF
TRBJ2-3 | many | TRBV6-4 | CASSEAGEGTDTQYF
TRBJ2-3 | - | TRBV2 | CASSPSGSKADTQYF